The rows below give T cell receptor beta chains drawn from one sample of a study of Ad26.COV2.S vaccination and SARS-CoV-2 variants. TCRdb's table, derived via immunoSEQ multiplex PCR, lists solely in-frame clones and lacks some. The sample contains about 680,000 clones, around 92% of which appear only once. The specimen was peripheral blood, collected in a trial of Ad26.COV2.S vaccine versus placebo. These receptors were obtained from a person aged 18-65 years who received the Ad26.COV2.S COVID-19 vaccine or a placebo. The CDR3 runs from the conserved cysteine through the conserved F or W. The D gene is left open where the match is weak.

D gene,V gene,CDR3 protein
TRBD2,TRBV4-3,CASSQGLAVYNEQFF
.,TRBV11-3,CASSLEPANEQFF
TRBD2,TRBV10-3,CAISESSGLAAFEQYF
TRBD1,TRBV19,CASEPGQGDQPQHF
.,TRBV5-1,CASSRRLGRDSPLHF
TRBD2,TRBV9,CASSVGTSGFTDTQYF
.,TRBV5-1,CASSLHSRLGLSYNEQFF
.,TRBV6-2/TRBV6-3,CASSHLQGPTYEQYF
.,TRBV7-8,CASSLGPQPQHF
.,TRBV19,CASSKGYEQYF